The clone carrying this T cell receptor (beta chain) has a handful of counts. This record comes from a study of T cells of healthy individuals. Trimming took off 5 bases at V and 6 bases at J, with 12 bases between the two ends. The CDR3 loop spans 13 amino acids. Germline V gene sequence: CDR1 MDHEN, CDR2 SYDVKM. TCRdb re-called the 5' RACE reads through MiXCR, storing one row per CDR3 protein. The sample carries over 95,000 distinct CDR3 sequences, 15% to 20% recorded once. The origin of this receptor is a human donor in good health. This rearrangement joins TRBV28 to TRBJ2-3; perhaps TRBD1 as D (6 bases). The CDR3 coding sequence is TGTGCCAGCAGTCCTCCAGGGGTGGATACGCAGTATTTT. Encoded protein: CASSPPGVDTQYF.